The rows below give T cell receptor beta chains drawn from one sample of a study of memory CD8 T cells in hepatitis C reinfection. Only in-frame clones appear in the TCRdb table, and some are missing; sequencing was by immunoSEQ multiplex PCR. The sample has approximately 50,000 clones; 85% to 90% are singletons. Sequenced: naive CD8+ T cells sorted from blood. These receptors originate from a man aged 18 to 30 with hepatitis C virus infection. CDR3s include the opening cysteine and the closing phenylalanine or tryptophan. The D gene is left open where the match is weak. Rows may omit the clone size; those that give it use once, few, many or a size class.

>TRBJ1-4|TRBV19|.|.
TGTGCCAGTAGTATAGATCTGGGCAGGGAGGTACCTGAGGAAAAACTGTTTTTT
CASSIDLGREVPEEKLFF
>TRBJ2-3|TRBV7-8|.|TRBD2
TGTGCCAGCAGCTTAGTCGAGACTAGCGGGGGGGGCACAGATACGCAGTATTTT
CASSLVETSGGGTDTQYF
>TRBJ1-2|TRBV4-1|.|TRBD1
TGCGCCAGCAGCCAAGCCGACAGGGTCCTTACTAATGGCTACACCTTC
CASSQADRVLTNGYTF
>TRBJ1-1|TRBV28|.|.
TGTGCCAGCGGCGTACTAGGCGGTAACACTGAAGCTTTCTTT
CASGVLGGNTEAFF
>TRBJ2-5|TRBV28|.|TRBD2
TGTGCCAGCGGGGGGGGAGGATCCTTGGAGACCCAGTACTTC
CASGGGGSLETQYF
>TRBJ1-4|TRBV19|.|TRBD1
TGTGCCAGTAGTCCCGACAGGGTCCGGGAAAAACTGTTTTTT
CASSPDRVREKLFF
>TRBJ2-1|TRBV4-3|.|TRBD2
TGCGCCAGCAGCCAAGATGGTCCTAGCGGGGGGGCTTACAATGAGCAGTTCTTC
CASSQDGPSGGAYNEQFF
>TRBJ1-6|TRBV28|once|TRBD1
TGTGCCAGCAGTTCCCATTTGGGACAGGGCATCAGCTCCTATAATTCACCCCTCCACTTT
CASSSHLGQGISSYNSPLHF
>TRBJ2-3|TRBV29-1|.|TRBD2
TGCAGCGTGGGACTAGCGGGACTAACAGATACGCAGTATTTT
CSVGLAGLTDTQYF
>TRBJ2-3|TRBV4-1|.|.
TGTGCCAGCACCACTGAGGCGACAGATACGCAGTATTTT
CASTTEATDTQYF
>TRBJ2-1|TRBV7-9|once|TRBD2
TGTGCCAGCAGCCCGCCGGGACTAGCGGGGGCCTATGAGCAGTTCTTC
CASSPPGLAGAYEQFF